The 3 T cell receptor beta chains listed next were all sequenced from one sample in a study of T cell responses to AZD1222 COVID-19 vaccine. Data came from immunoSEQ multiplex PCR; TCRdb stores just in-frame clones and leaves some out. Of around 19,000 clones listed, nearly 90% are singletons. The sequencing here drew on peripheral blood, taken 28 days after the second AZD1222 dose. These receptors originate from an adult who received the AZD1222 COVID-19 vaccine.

The CDR3 DNA follows: TGTGCCAGCAGCCAAGGCTACAGGGGCAATGAGCAGTTCTTC. Its protein is CASSQGYRGNEQFF. V and J are TRBV14 and TRBJ2-1; TRBD1 matches 7 bases. V dropped 1 base and J dropped 6; count of bases not matched to a gene: 3. Germline assignment: CDR1 SGHDN and CDR2 FVKESK. The CDR3 length is 14 residues.

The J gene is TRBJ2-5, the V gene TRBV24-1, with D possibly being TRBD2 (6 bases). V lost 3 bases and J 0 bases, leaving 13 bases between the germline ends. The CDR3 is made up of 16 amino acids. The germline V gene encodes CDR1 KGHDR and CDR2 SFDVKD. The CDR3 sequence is CATSDPGTEYQETQYF. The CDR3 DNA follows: TGTGCCACCAGTGATCCCGGGACTGAGTACCAAGAGACCCAGTACTTC.

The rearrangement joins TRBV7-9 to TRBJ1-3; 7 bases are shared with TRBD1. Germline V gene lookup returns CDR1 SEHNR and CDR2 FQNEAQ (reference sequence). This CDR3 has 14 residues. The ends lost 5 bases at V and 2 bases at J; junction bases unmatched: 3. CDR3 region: CASSDTGAGNTIYF. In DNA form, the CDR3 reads TGTGCCAGCAGCGATACAGGGGCTGGAAACACCATATATTTT.